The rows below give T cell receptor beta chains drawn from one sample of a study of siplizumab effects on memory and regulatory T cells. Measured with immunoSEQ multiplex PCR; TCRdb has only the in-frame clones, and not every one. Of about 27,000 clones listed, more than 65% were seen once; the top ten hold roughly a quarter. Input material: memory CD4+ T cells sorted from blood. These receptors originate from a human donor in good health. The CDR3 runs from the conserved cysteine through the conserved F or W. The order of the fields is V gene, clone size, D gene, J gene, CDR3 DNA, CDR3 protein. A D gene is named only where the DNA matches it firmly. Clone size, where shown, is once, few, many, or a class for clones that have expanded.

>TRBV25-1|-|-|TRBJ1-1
TGTGCCAGCAGTGACGGGGGCCATCGCACTGAAGCTTTCTTT
CASSDGGHRTEAFF
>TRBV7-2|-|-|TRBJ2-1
TGTGCCAGCAGCCGTCGTATTGAGCAGTTCTTC
CASSRRIEQFF
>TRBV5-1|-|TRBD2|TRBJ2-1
TGCGCCAGCAGCTTGGGACTAGCGGGAGGTGGTGAGCAGTTCTTC
CASSLGLAGGGEQFF
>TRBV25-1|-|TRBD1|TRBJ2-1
TGTGCCAGCAGTGGGCCCGGGACAGGGGTCTACAATGAGCAGTTCTTC
CASSGPGTGVYNEQFF
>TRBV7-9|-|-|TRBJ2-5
TGTGCCAGCAGCTTTCGCGGGGAATGGGAGACCCAGTACTTC
CASSFRGEWETQYF
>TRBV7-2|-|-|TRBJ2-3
TGTGCCAGCCGGGTTTTCACAGATACGCAGTATTTT
CASRVFTDTQYF
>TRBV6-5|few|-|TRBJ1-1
TGTGCCAGCGGCCGGGAGACTGAAGCTTTCTTT
CASGRETEAFF
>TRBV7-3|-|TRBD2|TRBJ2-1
TGTGCCAGCAGCTTCCGCGGGAGTGGGTACAATGAGCAGTTCTTC
CASSFRGSGYNEQFF
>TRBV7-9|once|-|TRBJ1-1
TGTGCCAGCAGCCCTACCCGGGGGAGCACGGCCACTGAAGCTTTCTTT
CASSPTRGSTATEAFF
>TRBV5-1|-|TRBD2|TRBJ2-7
TGCGCCAGCAGGCAAGGTAGCGGGAGTTCCTACGAGCAGTACTTC
CASRQGSGSSYEQYF